Detailed here is one TCR beta chain. Its antigen is undetermined. The junction departs from germline at one end; a sequencing error may be responsible. The sample originates from a study of T cells after yellow fever vaccination. The overall study: SMART-Seq v4 Ultra Low Input handled preparation of low-cell-number fractions.

The germline gives CDR1 SGHTA, CDR2 FQGNSA. The CDR3 contains 13 residues. In TCRdb, the 5' RACE reads were re-called with MiXCR into one record per CDR3 protein. The table shows 450,000 to 600,000 distinct CDR3 sequences, with approximately 12% occurring only once. The study's findings and limits: Across the CD4 and CD8 compartments, a small share of clonotypes was present in both. Once the booster was given, most primary-vaccination clones reappeared, at about 96% for CD4 and more than 85% for CD8.

The TCR sequence derives from a man aged 30 to 39 who received the YFV17D yellow fever vaccine. The sample was PBMCs, taken on the day of the yellow fever booster vaccination. The V call is TRBV7-2, the J call TRBJ2-1; D is uncertain. CDR3 coding DNA: TGTGCCAGCAGCTTAGGGGCTCCGCTAGAGCGGTTCTTC. This gives the protein CASSLGAPLERFF.